This T cell receptor beta chain emerged from a study of T-cell reconstitution after alpha-beta-depleted transplantation in children. This clonotype came up many times. The CDR3 loop spans 15 amino acids. Looked up from germline, CDR1 is MNHNS and CDR2 is SASEGT. V lost 5 bases and J 7 bases, leaving 18 bases between the germline ends. Construction of the TCRbeta library involved unique molecular identifiers. TCRdb analysed the PCR reads with MiXCR anew, one entry per CDR3 protein. The sample holds over 550,000 distinct CDR3 sequences, roughly a tenth seen once. This TCR derives from a human donor who donated a stem cell graft to a child with acute myeloid leukemia. The V and J genes are TRBV6-1 and TRBJ1-3; maybe TRBD1 (6 bases). This sample comprised PBMCs from the stem cell graft donor, obtained from the stem cell graft. This CDR3 is CASSTARDKRNTIYF. Here the CDR3 DNA reads TGTGCCAGCAGTACCGCCAGGGACAAAAGGAACACCATATATTTT.